The next 26 T cell receptor beta chains were all read from a single sample in a study of CD8+CD57+ T cells in acquired aplastic anemia (dated by TCRdb to the late 2010s). These reads were obtained on an Illumina HiSeq 2000. Genomic DNA served as template for TCR beta VDJ combination and CDR3 sequence profiling. TCRdb reworked the public reads: Q25 trimming with fastp, MiXCR clone assembly, productive beta chains retained. Entries that share a CDR3 protein sequence are merged under the most common genes and DNA. For this sample there are 190,000 or so distinct CDR3 sequences; around half appear just once. The ten largest make up roughly 1.8% of the sample. Patients chosen for sequencing had shown expansion of CD8+CD57+ cells by flow cytometry. The sample comprised sorted CD4+, CD8+, or CD8+CD57+ T cells (not recorded which) from PBMCs. The receptors come from a human donor with aplastic anemia.

The genes are TRBV2 and TRBJ2-7; D uncertain. The germline V gene encodes CDR1 SNHLY and CDR2 FYNNEI. This CDR3 spans 13 amino acids. V lost 2 bases to trimming and J lost 3 bases, with 8 bases between them. CDR3 in amino acids: CASSERQVYEQYF. The CDR3 DNA sequence: TGTGCCAGCAGTGAAAGGCAGGTCTACGAGCAGTACTTC. Combining the CDR3 with reference TRBV2 and TRBJ2-7 gives the whole variable domain EPEVTQTPSHQVTQMGQEVILRCVPISNHLYFYWYRQILGQKVEFLVSFYNNEISEKSEIFDDQFSVERPDGSNFTLKIRSTKLEDSAMYFCASSERQVYEQYFGPGTRLTVT.

The rearrangement links TRBV28 to TRBJ2-1; 8 bases map to TRBD1. The V gene's germline CDR1 is MDHEN and CDR2 SYDVKM. V shed 2 bases and J 6 bases; nucleotides not matched to a gene: 9. The CDR3 has 16 residues. CDR3 bases: TGTGCCAGCAGTTTACCTGACAGGGGAGGAGGCAATGAGCAGTTCTTC. This codes for CASSLPDRGGGNEQFF.

V is TRBV6-2 or TRBV6-3 and J is TRBJ2-5, with D tentatively TRBD1 or TRBD2 (6 bases each). Per germline, CDR1 MNHEY and CDR2 SVGEGT. The CDR3 covers 12 residues. V was trimmed by 7 bases and J by 4 bases, leaving 10 bases between them. CDR3 coding DNA: TGTGCCAGCAAGGAGGGGGGAGAGACCCAGTACTTC. The encoded protein is CASKEGGETQYF.

Concerning this clonotype: The junction does not match germline at one end; this may be a read error. V usage is TRBV2 and J usage is TRBJ1-2; D possibly corresponds to TRBD1 (5 bases). Germline CDR1 reads SNHLY; CDR2 reads FYNNEI. This CDR3 spans 12 amino acids. The CDR3 bases are TGTGCCAGCAGTGAATGGGACTATCGCTACACCTTC. Its translation: CASSEWDYRYTF.

V gene TRBV9 combines with J gene TRBJ1-1; D is undetermined. The germline gives CDR1 SGDLS, CDR2 YYNGEE. V was cut by 3 bases and J by 6 bases, with 9 bases left in between. CDR3 length: 12 residues. The CDR3 here is CASSENRAEAFF. CDR3 coding DNA: TGTGCCAGCAGCGAGAATAGGGCTGAAGCTTTCTTT.

As to this clonotype: One end of the junction does not line up with germline, which may come from a read error. The V call is TRBV27, the J call TRBJ1-1; unclear D gene. The CDR3 length is 13 residues. Germline assignment: CDR1 MNHEY and CDR2 SMNVEV (reference sequence). The CDR3 loop reads CSSSYRKNTEAFF. Here the CDR3 DNA reads TGTTCCAGCAGCTATCGAAAGAACACTGAAGCTTTCTTT.

This clonotype turned up a few times. The chain combines TRBV7-3 with TRBJ2-3; a weak D match, TRBD1 (5 bases). CDR1 SGHTA and CDR2 FQGTGA come from the germline V gene. V dropped 4 bases and J dropped 4 bases, with 9 bases sitting between them. This CDR3 has 13 residues. The CDR3 is CASSSQGADTQYF. The CDR3 region has the DNA TGTGCCAGCAGCTCGCAGGGTGCAGATACGCAGTATTTT.

This clonotype was recorded a few times. The chain is built from TRBV7-2 and TRBJ1-4; D is ambiguous. The V and J ends lost 5 bases and 8 bases respectively, with 9 bases between them. This CDR3 spans 12 amino acids. Germline assignment: CDR1 SGHTA and CDR2 FQGNSA. The CDR3 coding sequence is TGTGCCAGCAGCCAGTCCAGGGAAAAACTGTTTTTT. Translating it yields CASSQSREKLFF.

This clonotype was seen at least ten times. The junction departs from germline at one end; a sequencing error may be responsible. The rearrangement links TRBV19 to TRBJ2-1, with unresolved D. The CDR3 contains 11 residues. Per the germline V gene, CDR1 is LNHDA and CDR2 is SQIVND (reference sequence). CDR3 nucleotide sequence: TGTGCCAGTAGTATATCGCGAGAGCGGTTCTTC. It specifies CASSISRERFF.

The chain recombines TRBV2 with TRBJ1-6; D is perhaps TRBD1 (5 bases). Germline values: CDR1 SNHLY, CDR2 FYNNEI. The CDR3 is 12 residues long. Trimming pared 8 bases from V and 8 bases from J, leaving 10 bases between. The CDR3 DNA sequence: TGTGCCAGCTCGGGGGGGGATTCACCCCTCCACTTT. Protein: CASSGGDSPLHF. Full variable domain (rest looked up from reference TRBV2 and TRBJ1-6): EPEVTQTPSHQVTQMGQEVILRCVPISNHLYFYWYRQILGQKVEFLVSFYNNEISEKSEIFDDQFSVERPDGSNFTLKIRSTKLEDSAMYFCASSGGDSPLHFGNGTRLTVT.

In this sample, this clonotype turned up many times. CDR3 bases: TGTGCCAGCAGCTGGGACAGGGGGCAATACGAGCAGTACTTC. It encodes CASSWDRGQYEQYF. V usage is TRBV2 and J usage is TRBJ2-7; 12 nucleotides agree with TRBD1. V shed 6 bases and J 4 bases; nucleotides not matched to a gene: 4. Germline assignment: CDR1 SNHLY and CDR2 FYNNEI. The CDR3 spans 14 residues.

The CDR3 DNA reads as TGTGCCACCAGCAGAGTCCGGGGGCAGGGGACCCAGTACTTC. It translates to CATSRVRGQGTQYF. V usage is TRBV15 and J usage is TRBJ2-5; D tentatively reads TRBD1 or TRBD2 (6 bases each). The germline CDR1 and CDR2 sequences are LNHNV and YYDKDF (reference sequence). The CDR3 is 14 residues long. Trimming stripped 1 base from V and 7 bases from J, with 13 bases between.

This clonotype has just one count. The chain is built from TRBV7-8 and TRBJ1-3, with TRBD1 matching over 7 bases. With 2 bases clipped from V and 0 bases from J, the junction kept 7 bases outside the gene matches. In germline, CDR1 is SGHVS, CDR2 FQNEAQ. The CDR3 extends over 17 amino acids. The chain's CDR3 is CASSLFSRGSSGNTIYF. DNA for the CDR3: TGTGCCAGCAGCTTATTTTCCAGGGGGAGCTCTGGAAACACCATATATTTT.

The CDR3 sequence: CSARDGGRGENTEAFF. The CDR3 DNA reads TGCAGTGCTAGAGATGGGGGGCGCGGGGAGAACACTGAAGCTTTCTTT. The chain couples TRBV20-1 to TRBJ1-1, with a possible D match to TRBD1 (6 bases). In germline, CDR1 is DFQATT, CDR2 SNEGSKA (reference sequence). This CDR3 contains 16 residues. Trimming cost V 0 bases and J 1 base, with 15 bases left between them.

Many counts were recorded for this clonotype. V gene TRBV5-1 combines with J gene TRBJ2-1; D call uncertain. CDR3 length equals 13 residues. Trimming removed 5 bases at V and 4 bases at J, with 10 bases between. The V gene's germline CDR1 is SGHRS and CDR2 YFSETQ. CDR3 sequence (DNA): TGCGCCAGCAGACGGCGGTCTTACAATGAGCAGTTCTTC. This translates into CASRRRSYNEQFF.

The V and J genes are TRBV2 and TRBJ2-7; D could derive from TRBD1 or TRBD2 (5 bases each). CDR3 length: 13 amino acids. V dropped 6 bases and J dropped 3 bases, with 12 bases sitting between them. Germline-derived CDR1 and CDR2 are SNHLY and FYNNEI. In DNA, the CDR3 is TGTGCCAGCAGGAGGGACCGACTCTACGAGCAGTACTTC. Protein product: CASRRDRLYEQYF.

This clonotype has at least ten counts. The chain employs TRBV29-1 and TRBJ1-1, with no clear D. CDR1 is SQVTM and CDR2 is ANQGSEA in the germline V gene. There are 10 residues in the CDR3. Trimming pared 5 bases from V and 0 bases from J, leaving 1 base between. The CDR3 nucleotides are TGCAGCGTTCTGAACACTGAAGCTTTCTTT. Translating it yields CSVLNTEAFF.

This clonotype showed up many times. J is TRBJ2-3 and V is TRBV19; 14 bases line up with TRBD2. The germline V gene has CDR1 LNHDA and CDR2 SQIVND (reference sequence). The V gene end was trimmed by 5 bases and the J gene end by 6 bases; junction bases not matched to a gene: 10. This CDR3 region has 17 residues. The CDR3 reads CASSPAGLAGGRDTQYF. As DNA, the CDR3 is TGTGCCAGTAGTCCGGCTGGACTAGCGGGGGGCAGGGATACGCAGTATTTT.

Ten or more counts support this clonotype. V and J are TRBV19 and TRBJ2-2; D is uncertain. Germline CDR1 and CDR2: LNHDA and SQIVND (reference sequence). The CDR3 has 14 amino acids. Trimming pared 3 bases from V and 7 bases from J, leaving 12 bases between. The CDR3, as DNA: TGTGCCAGTAGTATCCGGCCTTTTCGCGGGGAGCTGTTTTTT. Its protein product is CASSIRPFRGELFF.

This clonotype came up a few times. The chain is built from TRBV25-1 and TRBJ1-2; no firm D call. The CDR3 is 15 residues long. Trimming stripped 4 bases from V and 6 bases from J, with 18 bases between. Germline lookup yields CDR1 MGHDK and CDR2 SYGVNS. CDR3 loop: CASSGRLRGVHGYTF. The CDR3 DNA is TGTGCCAGCAGTGGTCGACTGCGGGGAGTTCATGGCTACACCTTC.

This clonotype was recorded many times. The V and J genes are TRBV5-6 and TRBJ2-1; D uncertain. V was shortened by 4 bases and J by 9 bases, with 11 bases between the two germline ends. Germline V CDR1 and CDR2: SGHDT, YYEEEE. CDR3 length: 12 residues. The CDR3 spells CASSRLGLEQFF. The CDR3 DNA follows: TGTGCCAGCAGCCGCCTAGGCCTTGAGCAGTTCTTC.

The J gene is TRBJ2-1, the V gene TRBV15; perhaps TRBD1 as D (6 bases). Germline assignment: CDR1 LNHNV and CDR2 YYDKDF (reference sequence). The CDR3 has 13 residues. Trimming shortened V by 6 bases and J by 1 base, and 7 bases separated the two germline ends. CDR3: CATSQGSYNEQFF. The CDR3 DNA is TGTGCCACCAGTCAGGGGTCCTACAATGAGCAGTTCTTC.

A word on this clonotype: A read error is possible here, since a much larger clone lies one base away. The V call is TRBV19, the J call TRBJ2-5; D is perhaps TRBD2 (6 bases). Germline CDR1 and CDR2: LNHDA and SQIVND (reference sequence). The CDR3 is made up of 16 amino acids. The V end was cut by 3 bases, the J end by 7 bases, with 21 bases between. DNA of the CDR3: TGTGCCAGTAGTATGTTCGGGAGAGGGATGGGAGGGACCCAGTACTTC. Its translation is CASSMFGRGMGGTQYF.

This clonotype appeared a few times. CDR3 in amino acids: CACRGQGGNQPQHF. Written as DNA, the CDR3 is TGTGCCTGTCGCGGACAGGGGGGAAATCAGCCCCAGCATTTT. The chain employs TRBV30 and TRBJ1-5, with TRBD1 matching over 10 bases. Trimming at V came to 6 bases and at J to 4 bases, leaving 6 bases not matched to a gene. Per the germline V gene, CDR1 is GTSNPN and CDR2 is SVGIG (reference sequence). The CDR3 has 14 residues.

This clonotype was observed a handful of times. V is TRBV24-1 and J is TRBJ2-7; 9 bases match TRBD2. Germline trimming cut 2 bases from V and 5 bases from J; bases unmatched to any gene: 9. CDR3 length equals 16 residues. CDR1 is KGHDR and CDR2 is SFDVKD in the germline V gene. For the CDR3, the DNA is TGTGCCACCAGTGATTCACGGCGGGAGGGCAGAGACGAGCAGTACTTC. Amino acids: CATSDSRREGRDEQYF.

This clonotype appeared many times. This rearrangement joins TRBV7-9 to TRBJ1-1; TRBD1 is a possible D gene (5 bases). Trimming removed 3 bases at V and 1 base at J, with 9 bases between. Germline CDR1 SEHNR, CDR2 FQNEAQ (reference sequence). This CDR3 is 14 amino acids long. As DNA, the CDR3 is TGTGCCAGCAGCTTTCAGGGTGGGAACACTGAAGCTTTCTTT. Its translation: CASSFQGGNTEAFF.